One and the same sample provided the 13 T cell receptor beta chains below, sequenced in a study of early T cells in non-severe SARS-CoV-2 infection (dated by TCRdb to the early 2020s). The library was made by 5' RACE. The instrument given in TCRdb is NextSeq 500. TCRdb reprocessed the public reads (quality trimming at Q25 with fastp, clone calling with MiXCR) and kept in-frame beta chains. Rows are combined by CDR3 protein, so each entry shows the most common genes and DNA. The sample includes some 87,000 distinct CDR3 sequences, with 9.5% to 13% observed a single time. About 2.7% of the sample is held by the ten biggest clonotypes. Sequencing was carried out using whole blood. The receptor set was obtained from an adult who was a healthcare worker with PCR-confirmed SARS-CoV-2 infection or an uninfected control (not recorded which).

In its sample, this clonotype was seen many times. CDR3 loop: CASSLSLRAQPQHF. CDR3 nucleotide sequence: TGTGCCAGCAGCTTGTCGCTCAGGGCTCAGCCCCAGCATTTT. The chain employs TRBV5-5 and TRBJ1-5; D is possibly TRBD1 (5 bases). Deletions cut 1 base from V and 6 bases from J, with 11 bases between. The CDR3 contains 14 residues. Germline lookup yields CDR1 SGHKS and CDR2 YYEKEE (reference sequence). Combining the CDR3 with reference TRBV5-5 and TRBJ1-5 gives the whole variable domain DAGVTQSPTHLIKTRGQQVTLRCSPISGHKSVSWYQQVLGQGPQFIFQYYEKEERGRGNFPDRFSARQFPNYSSELNVNALLLGDSALYLCASSLSLRAQPQHFGDGTRLSIL.

CDR3 sequence (DNA): TGTGCCAGCAGCCAAGGCCCCGGGGAGCTGTTTTTT. It encodes CASSQGPGELFF. The chain carries TRBV3-1 and TRBJ2-2; the D is unclear. This CDR3 is 12 amino acids long. Trimming shortened V by 1 base and J by 6 bases, and 3 bases separated the two germline ends. CDR1 LGHDT and CDR2 YNNKEL come from the germline V gene (reference sequence).

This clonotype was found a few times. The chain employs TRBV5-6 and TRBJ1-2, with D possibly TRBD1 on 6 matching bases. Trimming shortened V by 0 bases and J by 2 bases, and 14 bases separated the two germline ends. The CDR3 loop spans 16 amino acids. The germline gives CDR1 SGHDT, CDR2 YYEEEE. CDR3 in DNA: TGTGCCAGCAGCTTGGACTGGGACATCCAAAACTATGGCTACACCTTC. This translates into CASSLDWDIQNYGYTF.

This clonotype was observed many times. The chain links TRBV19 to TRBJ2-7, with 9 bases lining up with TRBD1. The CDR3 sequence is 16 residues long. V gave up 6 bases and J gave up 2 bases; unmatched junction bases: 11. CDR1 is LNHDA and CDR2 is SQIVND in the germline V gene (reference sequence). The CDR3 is CASSRTGTGIAYEQYF. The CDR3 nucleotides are TGTGCCAGTAGCCGGACCGGGACAGGGATCGCCTACGAGCAGTACTTC. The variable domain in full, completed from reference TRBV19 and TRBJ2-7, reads DGGITQSPKYLFRKEGQNVTLSCEQNLNHDAMYWYRQDPGQGLRLIYYSQIVNDFQKGDIAEGYSVSREKKESFPLTVTSAQKNPTAFYLCASSRTGTGIAYEQYFGPGTRLTVT.

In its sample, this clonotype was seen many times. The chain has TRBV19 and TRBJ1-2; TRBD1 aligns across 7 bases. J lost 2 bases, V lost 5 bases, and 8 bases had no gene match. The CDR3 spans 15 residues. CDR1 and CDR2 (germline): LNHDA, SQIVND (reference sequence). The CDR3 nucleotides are TGTGCCAGTAGTCAACAGGGGCGCTTGAACTATGGCTACACCTTC. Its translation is CASSQQGRLNYGYTF.

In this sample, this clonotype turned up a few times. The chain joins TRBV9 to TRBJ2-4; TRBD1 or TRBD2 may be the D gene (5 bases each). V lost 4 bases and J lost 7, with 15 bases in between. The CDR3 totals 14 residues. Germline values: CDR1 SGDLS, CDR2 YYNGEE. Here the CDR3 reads CASSRTGRDNIQYF. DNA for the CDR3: TGTGCCAGCAGCCGTACCGGACGGGACAACATTCAGTACTTC.

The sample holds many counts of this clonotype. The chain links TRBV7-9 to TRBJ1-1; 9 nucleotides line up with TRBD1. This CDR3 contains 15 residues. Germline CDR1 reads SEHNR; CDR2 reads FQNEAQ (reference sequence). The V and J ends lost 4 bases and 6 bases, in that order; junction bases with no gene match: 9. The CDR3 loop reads CASSSQGAPKPEAFF. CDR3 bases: TGTGCCAGCAGCTCACAGGGGGCGCCGAAGCCTGAAGCTTTCTTT.

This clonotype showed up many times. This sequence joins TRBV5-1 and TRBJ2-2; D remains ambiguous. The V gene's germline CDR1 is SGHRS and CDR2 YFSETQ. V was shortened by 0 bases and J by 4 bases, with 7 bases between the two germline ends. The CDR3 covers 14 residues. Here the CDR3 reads CASSLERPTGELFF. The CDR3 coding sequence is TGCGCCAGCAGCTTGGAACGCCCCACCGGGGAGCTGTTTTTT.

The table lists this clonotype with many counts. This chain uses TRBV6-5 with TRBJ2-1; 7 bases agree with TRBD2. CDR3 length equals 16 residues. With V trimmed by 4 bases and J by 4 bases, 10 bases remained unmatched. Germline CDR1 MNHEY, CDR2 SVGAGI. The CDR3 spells CASSFGGSGLYNEQFF. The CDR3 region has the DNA TGTGCCAGCAGTTTCGGCGGGAGTGGGTTGTACAATGAGCAGTTCTTC.

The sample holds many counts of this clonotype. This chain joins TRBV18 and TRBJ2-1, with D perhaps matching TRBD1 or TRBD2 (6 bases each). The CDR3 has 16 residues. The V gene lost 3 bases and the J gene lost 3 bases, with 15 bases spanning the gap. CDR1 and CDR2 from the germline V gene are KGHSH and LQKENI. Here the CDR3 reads CASSPLGGLNYNEQFF. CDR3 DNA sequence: TGTGCCAGCTCACCCTTGGGGGGCCTTAACTACAATGAGCAGTTCTTC.

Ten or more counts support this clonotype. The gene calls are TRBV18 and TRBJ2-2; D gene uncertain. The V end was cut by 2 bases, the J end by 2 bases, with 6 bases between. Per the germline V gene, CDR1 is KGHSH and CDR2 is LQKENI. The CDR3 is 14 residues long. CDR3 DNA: TGTGCCAGCTCACCATCTACCAACACCGGGGAGCTGTTTTTT. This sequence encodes CASSPSTNTGELFF.

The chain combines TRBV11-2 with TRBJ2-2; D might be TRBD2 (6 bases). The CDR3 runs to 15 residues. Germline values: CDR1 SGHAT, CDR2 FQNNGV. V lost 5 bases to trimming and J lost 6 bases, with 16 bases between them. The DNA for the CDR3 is TGTGCCAGCAGCAAGACCAGGGAGGCGTCCGGGGAGCTGTTTTTT. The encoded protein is CASSKTREASGELFF.

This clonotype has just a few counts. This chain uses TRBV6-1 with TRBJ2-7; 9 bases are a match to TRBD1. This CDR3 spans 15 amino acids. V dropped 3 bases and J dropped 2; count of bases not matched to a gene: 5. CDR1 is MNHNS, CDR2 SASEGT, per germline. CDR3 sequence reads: CASSEGQGLTYEQYF. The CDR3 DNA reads TGTGCCAGCAGTGAGGGACAGGGACTAACCTACGAGCAGTACTTC.